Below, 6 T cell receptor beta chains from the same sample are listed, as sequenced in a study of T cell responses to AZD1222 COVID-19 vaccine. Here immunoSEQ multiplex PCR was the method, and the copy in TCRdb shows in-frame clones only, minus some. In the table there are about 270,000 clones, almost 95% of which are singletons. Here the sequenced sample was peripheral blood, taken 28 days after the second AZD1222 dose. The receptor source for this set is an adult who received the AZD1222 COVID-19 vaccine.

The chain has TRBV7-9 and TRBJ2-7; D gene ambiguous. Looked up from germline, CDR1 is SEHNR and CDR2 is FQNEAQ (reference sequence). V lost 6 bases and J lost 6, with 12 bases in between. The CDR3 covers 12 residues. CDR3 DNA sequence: TGTGCCAGCAGTTCACATCCGGCCGAGCAGTACTTC. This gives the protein CASSSHPAEQYF.

CDR3 nucleotides: TGTGCCAGCAGCCCTCCCGGGCTAGCGGGTCTTGGGCCCTACGAGCAGTACTTC. Translation gives CASSPPGLAGLGPYEQYF. The chain combines TRBV7-3 with TRBJ2-7, with TRBD2 identical over 8 bases. Looked up from germline, CDR1 is SGHTA and CDR2 is FQGTGA. This CDR3 is built from 18 residues. Trimming took 5 bases from V and 2 from J; bases not matched to a gene: 17.

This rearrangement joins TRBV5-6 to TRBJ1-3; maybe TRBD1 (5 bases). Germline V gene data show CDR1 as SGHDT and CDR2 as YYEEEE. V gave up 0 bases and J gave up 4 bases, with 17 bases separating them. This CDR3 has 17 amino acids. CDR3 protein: CASSLGPLGGTGNTIYF. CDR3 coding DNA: TGTGCCAGCAGCTTGGGCCCCCTCGGGGGTACAGGAAACACCATATATTTT.

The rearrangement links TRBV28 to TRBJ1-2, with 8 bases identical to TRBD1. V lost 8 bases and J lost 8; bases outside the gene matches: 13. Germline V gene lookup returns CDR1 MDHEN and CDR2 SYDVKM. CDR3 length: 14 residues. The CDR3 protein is CASDRDRLPEGYTF. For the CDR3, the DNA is TGTGCCAGCGATAGGGACAGGCTCCCCGAAGGCTACACCTTC.

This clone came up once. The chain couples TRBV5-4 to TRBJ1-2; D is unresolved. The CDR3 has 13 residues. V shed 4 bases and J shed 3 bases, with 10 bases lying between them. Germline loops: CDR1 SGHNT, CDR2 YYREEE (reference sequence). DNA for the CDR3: TGTGCCAGCAGCCCAGGTTTAGACTATGGCTACACCTTC. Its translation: CASSPGLDYGYTF.

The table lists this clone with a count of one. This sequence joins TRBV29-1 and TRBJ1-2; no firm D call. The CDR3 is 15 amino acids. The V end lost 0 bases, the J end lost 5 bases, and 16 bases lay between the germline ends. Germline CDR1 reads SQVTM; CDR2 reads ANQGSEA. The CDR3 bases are TGCAGCGTTGAAGAGGGAGACTCGGCGAGGTATGGCTACACCTTC. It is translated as CSVEEGDSARYGYTF.